Sequencing of this T cell receptor beta chain was carried out in a study of T cell changes during pregnancy in multiple sclerosis. Clones were sequenced by immunoSEQ multiplex PCR, and TCRdb holds only the in-frame ones, with some missing. In the table there are about 68,000 clones, around 90% of which are singletons. Germline CDR1 GTSNPN, CDR2 SVGIG (reference sequence). The V and J ends lost 3 bases and 3 bases respectively, with 2 bases between them. The CDR3 totals 10 residues. This clone was observed a handful of times. The chain is built from TRBV30 and TRBJ1-1; D remains unclear. The sequence derives from a female donor with multiple sclerosis, enrolled in a pregnancy study. Here the sequenced sample was peripheral blood, taken in the first trimester of pregnancy. The CDR3 protein is CAWSYTEAFF. CDR3 sequence (DNA): TGTGCCTGGAGCTACACTGAAGCTTTCTTT.